Presented here are 8 T cell receptor beta chains from one specimen sequenced in a study of spatial heterogeneity in lung cancer. Time point described: sample taken at primary tumor resection. Researchers sequenced whole RNA taken from tumor, nontumor lung or frozen PBMC without sorting. TCRdb processed the 5' RACE reads anew with MiXCR; each CDR3 protein has one entry. The table has 7,000 or so distinct CDR3 sequences, around 5.3% seen once. The sample here was normal lung tissue next to the tumor, taken at surgery. These TCRs come from a female donor with early-stage non-small cell lung cancer.

Within the sample, this clonotype is medium-sized. A library prepared for alpha chains yielded this beta chain as an off-target read; its size is of little meaning. The gene calls are TRBV28 and TRBJ2-7, with 7 bases identical to TRBD1. CDR1 is MDHEN, CDR2 SYDVKM, per germline. Trimming at V came to 6 bases and at J to 3 bases, leaving 8 bases not matched to a gene. CDR3 size: 14 residues. The CDR3 reads CASSHDREIYEQYF. The CDR3 DNA reads TGTGCCAGCAGCCACGACAGGGAAATCTACGAGCAGTACTTC.

This clonotype was counted many times. Within a library made for alpha chains, this beta chain is off target, and its count is uninformative. Here the CDR3 reads CSVLRAVNTEAFF. The CDR3 DNA reads TGCAGCGTCCTCCGGGCGGTGAACACTGAAGCTTTCTTT. The chain combines TRBV29-1 with TRBJ1-1; D not certain. The germline CDR1 and CDR2 sequences are SQVTM and ANQGSEA. The CDR3 is made up of 13 amino acids. Trimming removed 6 bases from V and 0 bases from J, with 11 bases in between. The variable domain in full, with the rest retrieved from reference TRBV29-1 and TRBJ1-1, is SAVISQKPSRDICQRGTSLTIQCQVDSQVTMMFWYRQQPGQSLTLIATANQGSEATYESGFVIDKFPISRPNLTFSTLTVSNMSPEDSSIYLCSVLRAVNTEAFFGQGTRLTVV.

There are many counts of this clonotype. The library was designed around alpha chains, so this beta chain is a stray read whose abundance carries little weight. The gene calls are TRBV10-1 and TRBJ2-7; D not certain. The CDR3 has 12 amino acids. The germline V gene encodes CDR1 WNHNN and CDR2 SYGVQD (reference sequence). The V and J ends lost 2 bases and 4 bases respectively, with 6 bases between them. The CDR3 DNA reads as TGCGCCAGCAGTGAGGCCGGTTACGAGCAGTACTTC. Its protein product is CASSEAGYEQYF.

In its sample, this clonotype ranks as medium-sized. Since it is a stray read in a library aimed at alpha chains, this beta chain has a size that is not meaningful. The genes are TRBV7-9 and TRBJ2-3, with D perhaps given as TRBD1 or TRBD2 (5 bases each). Per germline, CDR1 SEHNR and CDR2 FQNEAQ (reference sequence). V lost 7 bases and J 12 bases, leaving 26 bases between the germline ends. CDR3 length: 15 amino acids. The chain's CDR3 is CASTPQGLSGNLQYF. The CDR3 region has the DNA TGTGCCAGCACCCCCCAGGGATTGAGCGGTAACTTACAGTATTTT.

The table lists this clonotype with many counts. A library prepared for alpha chains yielded this beta chain as an off-target read; its size is of little meaning. The chain combines TRBV25-1 with TRBJ2-2; tentative D call: TRBD2 (5 bases). The V end lost 3 bases, the J end lost 1 base, and 12 bases lay between the germline ends. The CDR3 consists of 16 residues. The germline CDR1 and CDR2 sequences are MGHDK and SYGVNS. CDR3 in DNA: TGTGCCAGCAGTGACTTGCTCCGGGAGAACACCGGGGAGCTGTTTTTT. Translation gives CASSDLLRENTGELFF.

Notes on this clonotype: Within a library made for alpha chains, this beta chain is off target, and its count is uninformative. The chain carries TRBV11-1 and TRBJ2-1; the D is unclear. In germline, CDR1 is SGHAT, CDR2 FQDESV (reference sequence). This CDR3 contains 14 residues. Trimming took 1 base from V and 7 from J, leaving 11 bases between them. This chain's CDR3 is CASSLVGLLNEQFF. The CDR3, as DNA: TGTGCCAGCAGCTTAGTTGGCCTGCTAAATGAGCAGTTCTTC.

This clonotype was seen a few times. The library was built for alpha chains, so this beta chain is an off-target read and its size means little. This sequence joins TRBV2 and TRBJ2-1, with D possibly matching TRBD2 (8 bases). V was clipped by 3 bases and J by 4 bases, with 31 bases between them. The germline V gene encodes CDR1 SNHLY and CDR2 FYNNEI. The CDR3 has 21 amino acids. The CDR3 DNA follows: TGTGCCAGCAGTGAGTCAGGCCTAGCGGGCCTCCTTAGCAGGGGGTACAATGAGCAGTTCTTC. This translates into CASSESGLAGLLSRGYNEQFF. Full variable domain (missing parts from reference TRBV2 and TRBJ2-1): EPEVTQTPSHQVTQMGQEVILRCVPISNHLYFYWYRQILGQKVEFLVSFYNNEISEKSEIFDDQFSVERPDGSNFTLKIRSTKLEDSAMYFCASSESGLAGLLSRGYNEQFFGPGTRLTVL.

In its sample, this clonotype is medium-sized (0.01 to 0.1%). This beta chain represents an off-target read in a library built for alpha chains; its size is of limited meaning. This chain links TRBV12-5 with TRBJ2-1, with 8 bases matching TRBD1. V lost 7 bases and J lost 4; bases outside the gene matches: 6. CDR1 is LGHNT, CDR2 FRNRAP, per germline. This CDR3 spans 14 amino acids. The chain's CDR3 is CASAPGQAYNEQFF. CDR3 DNA: TGTGCTAGTGCCCCGGGACAGGCTTACAATGAGCAGTTCTTC.